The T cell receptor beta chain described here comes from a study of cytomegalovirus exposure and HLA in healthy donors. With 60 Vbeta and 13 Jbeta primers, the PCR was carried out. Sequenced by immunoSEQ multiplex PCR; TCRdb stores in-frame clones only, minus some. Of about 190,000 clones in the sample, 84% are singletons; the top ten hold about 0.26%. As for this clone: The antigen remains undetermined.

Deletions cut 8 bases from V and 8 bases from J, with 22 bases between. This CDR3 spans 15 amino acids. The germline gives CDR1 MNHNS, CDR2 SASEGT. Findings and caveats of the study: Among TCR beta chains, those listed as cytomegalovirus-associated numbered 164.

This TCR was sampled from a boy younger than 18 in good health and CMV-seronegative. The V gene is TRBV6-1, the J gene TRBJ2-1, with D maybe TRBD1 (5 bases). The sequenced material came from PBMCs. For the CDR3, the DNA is TGTGCCAGCGGTGTTAACAGGACCCCGGTCGATGAGCAGTTCTTC. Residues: CASGVNRTPVDEQFF.